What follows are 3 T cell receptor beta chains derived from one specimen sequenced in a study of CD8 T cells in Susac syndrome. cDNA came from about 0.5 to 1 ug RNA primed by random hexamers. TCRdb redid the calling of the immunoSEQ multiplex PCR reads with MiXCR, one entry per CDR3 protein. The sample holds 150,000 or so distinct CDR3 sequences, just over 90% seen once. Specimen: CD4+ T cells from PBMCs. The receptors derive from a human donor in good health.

The DNA of the CDR3 is TGTGCCACCAGCTCGGGCGGGGAGACCCAGTACTTC. Amino acid sequence: CATSSGGETQYF. V is TRBV24-1 and J is TRBJ2-5; a weak D match, TRBD2 (5 bases). CDR1 and CDR2 (germline): KGHDR, SFDVKD. The CDR3 spans 12 residues. V dropped 7 bases and J dropped 5 bases, with 10 bases sitting between them.

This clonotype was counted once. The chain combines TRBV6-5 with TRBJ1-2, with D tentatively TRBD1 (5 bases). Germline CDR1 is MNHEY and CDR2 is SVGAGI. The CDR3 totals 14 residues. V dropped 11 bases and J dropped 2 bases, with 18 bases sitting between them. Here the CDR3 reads CACAPTGGNYGYTF. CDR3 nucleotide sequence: TGTGCCTGCGCTCCCACCGGGGGGAACTATGGCTACACCTTC.

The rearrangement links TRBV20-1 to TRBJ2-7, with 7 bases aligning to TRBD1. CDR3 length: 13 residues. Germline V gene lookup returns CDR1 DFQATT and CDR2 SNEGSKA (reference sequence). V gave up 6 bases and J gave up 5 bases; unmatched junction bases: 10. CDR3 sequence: CSATHDRDHEQYF. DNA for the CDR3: TGCAGTGCCACCCACGACAGGGACCACGAGCAGTACTTC.